This entry features one T cell receptor (beta chain) sequence. What it binds is not known. The data were obtained in a study of CD8 T cells in ankylosing spondylitis. It was by quantitative 5'-RACE with molecular barcodes that TCR beta libraries were made. TCRdb reprocessed the 5' RACE reads with MiXCR, giving one entry per CDR3 protein. The sample has around 250,000 distinct CDR3 sequences; under 35% are singletons. Study findings and constraints: Previous work reported some of these motif variants in the synovial fluid and blood of reactive arthritis. A TCR beta motif of fewer than ten highly homologous variants seemed to mark ankylosing spondylitis blood.

Trimming took 4 bases from V and 3 from J, leaving 16 bases between them. Germline-derived CDR1 and CDR2 are SGHDT and YYEEEE. The length of the CDR3 is 15 residues. Sample: blood, either unsorted or a sorted T cell fraction (not recorded which). This chain joins TRBV5-6 and TRBJ2-5, with D perhaps TRBD2 (6 bases). The sequence came from a male donor with ankylosing spondylitis or in good health (not recorded which). The CDR3 coding sequence is TGTGCCAGCAGCACTAGAGCTACTAGCAAAGAGACCCAGTACTTC. Translated: CASSTRATSKETQYF.